Below, one TCR beta chain is given with its context. The antigen remains unidentified. Additional DNA sequences in this sample encode the identical CDR3. Method: immunoSEQ multiplex PCR; TCRdb's copy keeps in-frame clones and lacks some. Of approximately 350,000 clones detected, 83% appear once; the ten largest clones hold almost 7.5%. Treatment meaning: 15 to 20 received Ad26.COV2.S at low or high dose, single or two shots; about 5 received placebo; per-sample allocation not given. Samples were taken on day 63 after the first vaccine or placebo injection. The data derive from a study of Ad26.COV2.S vaccination and SARS-CoV-2 variants. Overall study results and limits: Substantial breadth was reportedly displayed by spike-specific CD8+ and CD4+ T cell responses after vaccination.

The receptor's source is a person between 18 and 65 years old who received the Ad26.COV2.S COVID-19 vaccine or a placebo. Sequenced material: peripheral blood, taken in a trial of Ad26.COV2.S vaccine versus placebo.

In DNA, the CDR3 is TGTGCCAGCAGCGTAGCAAGCGGGAGAAACACCGGGGAGCTGTTTTTT. Translation: CASSVASGRNTGELFF. The chain combines TRBV9 with TRBJ2-2; 8 nucleotides match TRBD2. The germline V gene encodes CDR1 SGDLS and CDR2 YYNGEE. CDR3 length: 16 residues. Trimming took 0 bases from V and 2 from J; bases not matched to a gene: 3.